Each of the 20 T cell receptor beta chains below was sequenced from the same sample in a study of identical twins. Each CDR3 protein gets one entry after TCRdb re-called the 5' RACE reads with MiXCR. The table records 200,000 to 250,000 distinct CDR3 sequences, around 7% of them present only once. Separately, the same data were catalogued under a study of yellow fever vaccine responses in identical twins.

Sequenced sample: memory (CD45RO+) T cells sorted from blood. These TCRs come from a woman aged 18 to 35 in good health.

This sequence joins TRBV19 and TRBJ1-2; TRBD1 aligns across 9 bases. CDR1 and CDR2 (germline): LNHDA, SQIVND (reference sequence). V lost 2 bases to trimming and J lost 4 bases; unmatched junction nucleotides: 5. CDR3 length equals 15 residues. CDR3: CASSIQTGGIYGYTF. The CDR3 DNA reads as TGTGCCAGTAGTATACAAACAGGGGGCATCTATGGCTACACCTTC.

This clonotype was seen many times. V gene TRBV3-1 combines with J gene TRBJ2-3, with 11 bases fitting TRBD2. The CDR3 contains 17 residues. Germline CDR1 and CDR2: LGHDT and YNNKEL (reference sequence). V gave up 4 bases and J gave up 8 bases; unmatched junction bases: 14. The CDR3: CASSPFTSGSIHITQYF. As DNA, the CDR3 is TGTGCCAGCAGCCCGTTTACTAGCGGGAGCATACATATTACGCAGTATTTT.

The chain has TRBV9 and TRBJ2-2; 10 nucleotides line up with TRBD1. The germline V gene has CDR1 SGDLS and CDR2 YYNGEE. This CDR3 is built from 16 residues. The V gene end was trimmed by 0 bases and the J gene end by 5 bases; junction bases not matched to a gene: 4. The CDR3 reads CASSVGTGGLTGELFF. CDR3 DNA sequence: TGTGCCAGCAGCGTAGGGACAGGGGGTCTGACCGGGGAGCTGTTTTTT.

This clonotype was picked up a small number of times. The chain employs TRBV3-1 and TRBJ1-3, with D hard to call. Between the trimmed V and J ends, which lost 4 bases and 8 bases, there was a span of 18 bases. CDR1 is LGHDT, CDR2 YNNKEL, per germline (reference sequence). This CDR3 is built from 15 residues. CDR3 in DNA: TGTGCCAGCAGCCGCTCGGGGTCGTTCGGAGACACCATATATTTT. This encodes CASSRSGSFGDTIYF.

This clonotype was seen ten or more times. This chain uses TRBV20-1 with TRBJ1-1, with 8 bases identical to TRBD1. Trimming took 4 bases from V and 9 from J; bases not matched to a gene: 7. Germline assignment: CDR1 DFQATT and CDR2 SNEGSKA (reference sequence). This CDR3 comprises 12 residues. The CDR3 spells CSAKDRELKAFF. CDR3 bases: TGCAGTGCTAAGGACAGGGAGTTAAAAGCTTTCTTT.

This clonotype was picked up many times. The rearrangement uses TRBV6-2 or TRBV6-3 and TRBJ2-3; the D is unclear. The CDR3 runs 16 residues. The V end was cut by 2 bases, the J end by 0 bases, with 12 bases between. Germline lookup yields CDR1 MNHEY and CDR2 SVGEGT. The chain's CDR3 is CASSYHLGASTDTQYF. The CDR3 DNA reads as TGTGCCAGCAGTTACCATCTCGGAGCCAGCACAGATACGCAGTATTTT.

This clonotype turned up a few times. The chain has TRBV6-1 and TRBJ2-3; TRBD2 matches 9 bases. V gave up 1 base and J gave up 2 bases; unmatched junction bases: 4. The germline CDR1 and CDR2 sequences are MNHNS and SASEGT. This CDR3 region has 16 residues. The CDR3 region is CASSEGAGGPTDTQYF. CDR3 DNA sequence: TGTGCCAGCAGTGAAGGTGCGGGAGGGCCCACAGATACGCAGTATTTT.

This clonotype was picked up many times. The chain recombines TRBV5-6 with TRBJ2-2; D unresolved. V was pared by 1 base and J by 4 bases, with 5 bases between. Germline lookup yields CDR1 SGHDT and CDR2 YYEEEE. The CDR3 totals 13 residues. CDR3 in DNA: TGTGCCAGCAGCTTGTCTTTCACCGGGGAGCTGTTTTTT. Translated, it gives CASSLSFTGELFF.

J is TRBJ2-7 and V is TRBV27, with a possible D match to TRBD2 (6 bases). Germline values: CDR1 MNHEY, CDR2 SMNVEV (reference sequence). With 7 bases removed from V and 2 bases from J, the gap between germline ends came to 18 bases. This CDR3 has 15 amino acids. CDR3 in DNA: TGTGCCAGCAATACAAGAGGAGGAGGGACCTACGAGCAGTACTTC. As protein: CASNTRGGGTYEQYF.

The table lists this clonotype with many counts. V is TRBV29-1 and J is TRBJ2-7; D gene unclear. V was cut by 6 bases and J by 5 bases, with 8 bases left in between. CDR3 length: 10 amino acids. Germline CDR1 and CDR2: SQVTM and ANQGSEA. The CDR3 loop is CSVGFDEQYF. The CDR3 DNA sequence: TGCAGCGTGGGATTCGACGAGCAGTACTTC.

This clonotype was seen only a few times. V is TRBV29-1 and J is TRBJ2-3; 9 positions match TRBD1. CDR1 is SQVTM and CDR2 is ANQGSEA in the germline V gene. There are 14 residues in the CDR3. Trimming took 6 bases from V and 0 from J; bases not matched to a gene: 4. The CDR3 nucleotides read TGCAGCGTCCTGACAGGGGGTAGCACAGATACGCAGTATTTT. Protein: CSVLTGGSTDTQYF.

A few counts support this clonotype. V is TRBV14 and J is TRBJ1-2, with TRBD1 as a possible D gene (6 bases). The V end lost 4 bases, the J end lost 4 bases, and 16 bases lay between the germline ends. The CDR3 runs to 15 residues. CDR1 SGHDN and CDR2 FVKESK come from the germline V gene. CDR3 nucleotides: TGTGCCAGCAGCCCCGGGGGGCGCGTTACCTATGGCTACACCTTC. Its protein product is CASSPGGRVTYGYTF.

This clonotype was picked up a small number of times. V usage is TRBV7-9 and J usage is TRBJ1-5; D uncertain. The CDR3 sequence is 16 residues long. Trimming took 5 bases from V and 0 from J, leaving 14 bases between them. Germline V gives CDR1 SEHNR, CDR2 FQNEAQ (reference sequence). The CDR3 protein is CASSPTPYHSNQPQHF. The CDR3, as DNA: TGTGCCAGCAGCCCGACGCCTTATCATAGCAATCAGCCCCAGCATTTT. The full variable domain, completed using reference TRBV7-9 and TRBJ1-5, is DTGVSQNPRHKITKRGQNVTFRCDPISEHNRLYWYRQTLGQGPEFLTYFQNEAQLEKSRLLSDRFSAERPKGSFSTLEIQRTEQGDSAMYLCASSPTPYHSNQPQHFGDGTRLSIL.

This chain uses TRBV29-1 with TRBJ2-3; 8 bases fit TRBD1. In germline, CDR1 is SQVTM, CDR2 ANQGSEA. This CDR3 is 13 amino acids long. The V and J ends lost 8 bases and 0 bases, in that order; junction bases with no gene match: 4. CDR3 residues: CSSGQGSTDTQYF. The CDR3 coding sequence is TGCAGCTCCGGACAGGGAAGCACAGATACGCAGTATTTT.

In this sample, this clonotype turned up many times. The V and J genes are TRBV7-3 and TRBJ2-2; 10 nucleotides align to TRBD2. This CDR3 has 15 residues. The trim removed 4 bases at V and 4 bases at J, leaving 3 bases unmatched. Looked up from germline, CDR1 is SGHTA and CDR2 is FQGTGA. The chain's CDR3 is CASSWASGGTGELFF. The DNA for the CDR3 is TGTGCCAGCAGCTGGGCTAGCGGGGGCACCGGGGAGCTGTTTTTT. Using reference TRBV7-3 and TRBJ2-2 for the parts outside the CDR3, the full variable domain is GAGVSQTPSNKVTEKGKYVELRCDPISGHTALYWYRQSLGQGPEFLIYFQGTGAADDSGLPNDRFFAVRPEGSVSTLKIQRTERGDSAVYLCASSWASGGTGELFFGEGSRLTVL.

V gene TRBV7-9 combines with J gene TRBJ1-5, with a tentative D call TRBD1 (5 bases). The V gene lost 4 bases and the J gene lost 7 bases, with 8 bases spanning the gap. Looked up from germline, CDR1 is SEHNR and CDR2 is FQNEAQ (reference sequence). The CDR3 covers 12 residues. In DNA, the CDR3 is TGTGCCAGCAGCTCGACAGTACAGCCCCAGCATTTT. Translating gives CASSSTVQPQHF. Together with reference TRBV7-9 and TRBJ1-5, the CDR3 gives the full variable domain: DTGVSQNPRHKITKRGQNVTFRCDPISEHNRLYWYRQTLGQGPEFLTYFQNEAQLEKSRLLSDRFSAERPKGSFSTLEIQRTEQGDSAMYLCASSSTVQPQHFGDGTRLSIL.

The chain recombines TRBV12-3 or TRBV12-4 with TRBJ2-1; TRBD2 is a possible D gene (5 bases). The CDR3 covers 17 residues. Trimming removed 1 base at V and 0 bases at J, with 13 bases between. CDR3 bases: TGTGCCAGCAGTTTAGACCCCCCGGGGAGCTCCTACAATGAGCAGTTCTTC. Its translation: CASSLDPPGSSYNEQFF.

The chain employs TRBV2 and TRBJ2-1; TRBD2 matches at 11 bases. Trimming removed 10 bases from V and 7 bases from J; junction bases left unmatched: 12. The CDR3 length is 15 residues. CDR1 and CDR2 from the germline V gene are SNHLY and FYNNEI. The CDR3 nucleotides are TGTGCCACCAAAGCGACTAGCGGGAAGGGAAATGAGCAGTTCTTC. Translation: CATKATSGKGNEQFF.

This clonotype was counted many times. This rearrangement joins TRBV6-6 to TRBJ1-5, with D possibly being TRBD1 (6 bases). CDR1 and CDR2 (germline): MNHNY, SVGAGI (reference sequence). The CDR3 length is 13 residues. V shed 9 bases and J shed 6 bases, with 15 bases lying between them. CDR3 sequence (DNA): TGTGCCAGTACGGGGGGCGCCGTTCAGCCCCAGCATTTT. It specifies CASTGGAVQPQHF.

This clonotype was detected ten times or more. The V call is TRBV2, the J call TRBJ2-3; D assignment may be TRBD1 or TRBD2 (6 bases each). CDR1 is SNHLY, CDR2 FYNNEI, per germline. This CDR3 is 14 amino acids long. As DNA, the CDR3 is TGTGGCAGTAGATGGGGGGCTAGCACAGATACGCAGTATTTT. Amino acid sequence: CGSRWGASTDTQYF.